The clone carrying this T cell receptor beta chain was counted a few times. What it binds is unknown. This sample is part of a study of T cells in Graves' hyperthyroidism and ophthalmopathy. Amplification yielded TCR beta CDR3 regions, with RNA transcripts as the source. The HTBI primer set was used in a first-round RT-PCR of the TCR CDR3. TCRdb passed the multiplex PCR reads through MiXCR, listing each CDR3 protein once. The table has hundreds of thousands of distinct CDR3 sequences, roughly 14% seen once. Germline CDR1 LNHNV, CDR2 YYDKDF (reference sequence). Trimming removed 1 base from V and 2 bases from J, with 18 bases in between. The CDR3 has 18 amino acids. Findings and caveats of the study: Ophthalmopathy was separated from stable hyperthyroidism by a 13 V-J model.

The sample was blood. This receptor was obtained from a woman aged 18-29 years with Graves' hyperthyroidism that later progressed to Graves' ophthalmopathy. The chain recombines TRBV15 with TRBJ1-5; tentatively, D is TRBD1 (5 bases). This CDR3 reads CATSRGIFFEGGNQPQHF. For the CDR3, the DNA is TGTGCCACCAGCAGAGGAATTTTCTTTGAAGGGGGCAATCAGCCCCAGCATTTT.